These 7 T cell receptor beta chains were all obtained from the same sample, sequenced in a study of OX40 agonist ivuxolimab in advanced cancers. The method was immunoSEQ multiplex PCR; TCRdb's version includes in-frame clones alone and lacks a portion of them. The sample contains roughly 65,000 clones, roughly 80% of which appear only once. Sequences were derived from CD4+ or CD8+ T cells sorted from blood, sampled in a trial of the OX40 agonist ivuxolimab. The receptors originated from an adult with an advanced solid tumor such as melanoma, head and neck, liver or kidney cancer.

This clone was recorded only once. CDR3 protein: CASSVALVGDTQYF. In DNA form, the CDR3 reads TGTGCCAGCAGCGTAGCCCTGGTAGGAGATACGCAGTATTTT. V is TRBV9 and J is TRBJ2-3; no reliable D call. CDR1 and CDR2 from the germline V gene are SGDLS and YYNGEE. The V gene lost 0 bases and the J gene lost 5 bases, with 10 bases spanning the gap. This CDR3 region has 14 residues.

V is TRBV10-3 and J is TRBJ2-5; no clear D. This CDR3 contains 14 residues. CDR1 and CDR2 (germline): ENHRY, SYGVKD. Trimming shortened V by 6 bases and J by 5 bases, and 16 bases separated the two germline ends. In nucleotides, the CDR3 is TGTGCCATCAGCTACCAGCCCCGCTCGGAGACCCAGTACTTC. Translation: CAISYQPRSETQYF.

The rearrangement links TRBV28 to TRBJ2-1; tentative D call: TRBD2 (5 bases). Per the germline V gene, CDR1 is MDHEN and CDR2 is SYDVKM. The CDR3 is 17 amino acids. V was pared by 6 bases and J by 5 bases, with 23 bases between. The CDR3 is CASSRSDGKEVHNEQFF. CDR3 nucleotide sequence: TGTGCCAGCAGCCGATCTGACGGAAAGGAGGTACACAATGAGCAGTTCTTC.

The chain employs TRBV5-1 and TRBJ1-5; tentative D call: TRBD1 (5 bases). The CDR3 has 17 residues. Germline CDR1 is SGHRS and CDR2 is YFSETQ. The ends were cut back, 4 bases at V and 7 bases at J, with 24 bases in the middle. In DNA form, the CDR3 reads TGCGCCAGCAGCGTCAGGCCTACAGGCGAGGGCGAACAGCCCCAGCATTTT. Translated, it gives CASSVRPTGEGEQPQHF. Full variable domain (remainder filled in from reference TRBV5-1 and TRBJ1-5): KAGVTQTPRYLIKTRGQQVTLSCSPISGHRSVSWYQQTPGQGLQFLFEYFSETQRNKGNFPGRFSGRQFSNSRSEMNVSTLELGDSALYLCASSVRPTGEGEQPQHFGDGTRLSIL.

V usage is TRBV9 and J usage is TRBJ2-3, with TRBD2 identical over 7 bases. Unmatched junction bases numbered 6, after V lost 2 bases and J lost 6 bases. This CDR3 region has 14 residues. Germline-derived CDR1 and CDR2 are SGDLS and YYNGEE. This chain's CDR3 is CASSVYRAGDTQYF. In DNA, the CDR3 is TGTGCCAGCAGCGTTTATCGAGCGGGGGATACGCAGTATTTT. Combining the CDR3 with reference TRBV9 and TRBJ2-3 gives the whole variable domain DSGVTQTPKHLITATGQRVTLRCSPRSGDLSVYWYQQSLDQGLQFLIQYYNGEERAKGNILERFSAQQFPDLHSELNLSSLELGDSALYFCASSVYRAGDTQYFGPGTRLTVL.

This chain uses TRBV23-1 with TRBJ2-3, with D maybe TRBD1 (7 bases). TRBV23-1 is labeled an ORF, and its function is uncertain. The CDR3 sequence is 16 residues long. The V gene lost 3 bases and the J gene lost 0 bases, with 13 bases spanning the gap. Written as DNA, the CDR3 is TGCGCCAGCAGTCAGTTCAGGGGGACTAGCACAGATACGCAGTATTTT. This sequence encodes CASSQFRGTSTDTQYF.

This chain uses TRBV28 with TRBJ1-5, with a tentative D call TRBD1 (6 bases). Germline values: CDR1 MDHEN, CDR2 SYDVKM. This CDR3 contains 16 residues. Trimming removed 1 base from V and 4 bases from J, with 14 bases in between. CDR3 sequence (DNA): TGTGCCAGCAGTTTATACCCGGGACACTATAATCAGCCCCAGCATTTT. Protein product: CASSLYPGHYNQPQHF.